This T cell receptor beta chain was recorded in a study of cytomegalovirus exposure and HLA in healthy donors. In the PCR, 60 Vbeta and 13 Jbeta primers were used. Clones were sequenced by immunoSEQ multiplex PCR, and TCRdb holds only the in-frame ones, with some missing. The table for this sample gives 150,000 to 200,000 clones. CDR3 length: 15 amino acids. The germline V and J ends were trimmed by 2 bases and 3 bases, with 11 bases remaining between them. CDR1 MNHEY and CDR2 SMNVEV come from the germline V gene (reference sequence). On this clone: What it binds is not known.

Study results and caveats: TCR association rates varied by HLA locus in a later analysis, with DRB1 highest and HLA-C lowest. There were some public TCRs occurring in many donors, but most TCR sequences were rare.

The sample consisted of PBMCs. This receptor was obtained from a young man in good health and CMV-seronegative. The V gene is TRBV27, the J gene TRBJ1-5; D might be TRBD1 (6 bases). The chain's CDR3 is CASSLRMGANQPQHF. The DNA of the CDR3 is TGTGCCAGCAGTTTAAGGATGGGGGCCAATCAGCCCCAGCATTTT.